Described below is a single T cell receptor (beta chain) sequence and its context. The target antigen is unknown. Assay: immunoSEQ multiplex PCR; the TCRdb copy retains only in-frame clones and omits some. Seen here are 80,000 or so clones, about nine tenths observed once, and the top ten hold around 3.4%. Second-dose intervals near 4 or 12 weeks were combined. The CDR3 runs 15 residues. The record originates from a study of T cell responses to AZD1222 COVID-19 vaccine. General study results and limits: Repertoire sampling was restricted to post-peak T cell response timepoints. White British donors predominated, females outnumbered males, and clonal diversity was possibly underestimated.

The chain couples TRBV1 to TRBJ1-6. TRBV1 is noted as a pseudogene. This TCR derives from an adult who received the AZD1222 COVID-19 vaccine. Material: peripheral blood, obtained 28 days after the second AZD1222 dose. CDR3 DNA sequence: TGCACCAGCAGCCAAGAGGGGGGCCATAATTCACCCCTCCACTTT. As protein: CTSSQEGGHNSPLHF.